Listed below are T cell receptor beta chains from one sample, sequenced in a study of blood T cell repertoires in COVID-19. This table comes from immunoSEQ multiplex PCR, and its TCRdb copy is limited to in-frame clones, with some not included. Seen here are about 190,000 clones, almost 80% observed once, and the top ten hold less than 30%. The sample comprised peripheral blood. The receptors stem from a woman in her 70s with acute or convalescent COVID-19. CDR3s include the opening cysteine and the closing phenylalanine or tryptophan. The order of the fields is CDR3 protein, CDR3 DNA, J gene, V gene, D gene, clone size. A D gene is named only where the DNA matches it firmly. Some rows mark clone size as missing; the rest say once, few, many or name a class of expanded clone.

CASSQRGQTQYF | TGTGCCAGCAGCCAACGGGGTCAGACGCAGTATTTT | TRBJ2-3 | TRBV7-8 | - | -
CASSLSQGGSYGYTF | TGTGCCAGCAGTCTTTCCCAGGGGGGATCGTATGGCTACACCTTC | TRBJ1-2 | TRBV7-2 | TRBD1 | -
CASSTSTGFAGELFF | TGTGCCAGTAGCACCTCGACAGGGTTTGCCGGGGAGCTGTTTTTT | TRBJ2-2 | TRBV19 | TRBD1 | few
CATRGQGSTGELFF | TGTGCCACCAGGGGACAGGGAAGCACCGGGGAGCTGTTTTTT | TRBJ2-2 | TRBV24-1 | TRBD1 | -
CAWSRRIAGVFRQYF | TGTGCCTGGAGTAGAAGGATAGCGGGGGTTTTTAGGCAGTACTTC | TRBJ2-7 | TRBV30 | TRBD2 | -
CASSPRAGTYNEQFF | TGTGCCAGCAGCCCCCGGGCAGGGACCTACAATGAGCAGTTCTTC | TRBJ2-1 | TRBV6-2/TRBV6-3 | - | -
CAISDGTGGYEQYF | TGTGCCATCAGTGATGGGACAGGGGGCTACGAGCAGTACTTC | TRBJ2-7 | TRBV10-3 | TRBD1 | -
CASSPPGQGNSGANVLTF | TGTGCCAGCAGCCCACCGGGACAGGGAAACTCTGGGGCCAACGTCCTGACTTTC | TRBJ2-6 | TRBV7-9 | TRBD1 | -
CASNVAGQGSEAFF | TGTGCCAGTAACGTTGCGGGACAGGGTTCAGAGGCTTTCTTT | TRBJ1-1 | TRBV19 | TRBD1 | -
CASSQGQLAVQETQYF | TGTGCCAGCAGCCAAGGCCAACTAGCGGTCCAAGAGACCCAGTACTTC | TRBJ2-5 | TRBV3-1/TRBV3-2 | TRBD2 | -
CASSLNRGDNEQFF | TGTGCCAGCAGCCTTAACAGGGGTGATAATGAGCAGTTCTTC | TRBJ2-1 | TRBV11-2 | TRBD1 | few
CASSGLRDSNYNTIYF | TGTGCCAGCAGTGGACTCCGGGACTCCAATTATAACACCATATATTTT | TRBJ1-3 | TRBV28 | - | -
CASSQAQGGGYTF | TGTGCCAGCAGCCAAGCCCAAGGGGGTGGCTACACCTTC | TRBJ1-2 | TRBV4-2 | - | -
CATKTGGSSPLHF | TGTGCCACGAAGACAGGGGGCAGTTCACCCCTCCACTTT | TRBJ1-6 | TRBV15 | TRBD1 | -
CASGLLAGNNSPLHF | TGTGCTAGTGGTTTGCTCGCAGGGAATAATTCACCCCTCCACTTT | TRBJ1-6 | TRBV12-5 | - | -
CAGTGDNTEAFF | TGTGCCGGGACAGGGGATAACACTGAAGCTTTCTTT | TRBJ1-1 | TRBV7-9 | TRBD1 | -
CASRTQGNTEAFF | TGTGCCAGCAGAACCCAGGGAAACACTGAAGCTTTCTTT | TRBJ1-1 | TRBV6-5 | - | once